By its share, the clone carrying this T cell receptor (beta chain) is medium-sized (0.01 to 0.1%). The antigen remains unidentified. These data belong to a study of human T cells and chemical hapten exposure. The library tagged each cDNA molecule with unique molecular identifiers. TCRdb re-derived calls from the RACE reads in MiXCR, one entry per CDR3 protein. The table lists over 14,000 distinct CDR3 sequences, about a sixth of them singletons. As to time point: patch test 1, 2 weeks after DPC sensitization. Treatment meaning: therapeutic diphenylcyclopropenone sensitization with weekly scalp DPC. RNA extraction used unfractionated whole blood as the source of total RNA. CDR1 SGHDN and CDR2 FVKESK come from the germline V gene. The CDR3 is made up of 14 amino acids. The V and J ends lost 3 bases and 5 bases respectively, with 11 bases between them. Overall study findings and caveats: Controls formed significantly fewer large CDR3 similarity clusters than expanded TCRs did.

The sequenced sample was whole blood, obtained in connection with sensitization to the hapten diphenylcyclopropenone (DPC). The TCR originated in a woman in her 30s with alopecia areata. Some clones in this sample may be carry-over from other donors' samples. The rearrangement links TRBV14 to TRBJ1-5, with D maybe TRBD1 (6 bases). Here the CDR3 DNA reads TGTGCCAGCAGCCACGGGGGGCACGATCAGCCCCAGCATTTT. Translating gives CASSHGGHDQPQHF. The entire variable domain, with the rest obtained from reference TRBV14 and TRBJ1-5, is as follows: EAGVTQFPSHSVIEKGQTVTLRCDPISGHDNLYWYRRVMGKEIKFLLHFVKESKQDESGMPNNRFLAERTGGTYSTLKVQPAELEDSGVYFCASSHGGHDQPQHFGDGTRLSIL.